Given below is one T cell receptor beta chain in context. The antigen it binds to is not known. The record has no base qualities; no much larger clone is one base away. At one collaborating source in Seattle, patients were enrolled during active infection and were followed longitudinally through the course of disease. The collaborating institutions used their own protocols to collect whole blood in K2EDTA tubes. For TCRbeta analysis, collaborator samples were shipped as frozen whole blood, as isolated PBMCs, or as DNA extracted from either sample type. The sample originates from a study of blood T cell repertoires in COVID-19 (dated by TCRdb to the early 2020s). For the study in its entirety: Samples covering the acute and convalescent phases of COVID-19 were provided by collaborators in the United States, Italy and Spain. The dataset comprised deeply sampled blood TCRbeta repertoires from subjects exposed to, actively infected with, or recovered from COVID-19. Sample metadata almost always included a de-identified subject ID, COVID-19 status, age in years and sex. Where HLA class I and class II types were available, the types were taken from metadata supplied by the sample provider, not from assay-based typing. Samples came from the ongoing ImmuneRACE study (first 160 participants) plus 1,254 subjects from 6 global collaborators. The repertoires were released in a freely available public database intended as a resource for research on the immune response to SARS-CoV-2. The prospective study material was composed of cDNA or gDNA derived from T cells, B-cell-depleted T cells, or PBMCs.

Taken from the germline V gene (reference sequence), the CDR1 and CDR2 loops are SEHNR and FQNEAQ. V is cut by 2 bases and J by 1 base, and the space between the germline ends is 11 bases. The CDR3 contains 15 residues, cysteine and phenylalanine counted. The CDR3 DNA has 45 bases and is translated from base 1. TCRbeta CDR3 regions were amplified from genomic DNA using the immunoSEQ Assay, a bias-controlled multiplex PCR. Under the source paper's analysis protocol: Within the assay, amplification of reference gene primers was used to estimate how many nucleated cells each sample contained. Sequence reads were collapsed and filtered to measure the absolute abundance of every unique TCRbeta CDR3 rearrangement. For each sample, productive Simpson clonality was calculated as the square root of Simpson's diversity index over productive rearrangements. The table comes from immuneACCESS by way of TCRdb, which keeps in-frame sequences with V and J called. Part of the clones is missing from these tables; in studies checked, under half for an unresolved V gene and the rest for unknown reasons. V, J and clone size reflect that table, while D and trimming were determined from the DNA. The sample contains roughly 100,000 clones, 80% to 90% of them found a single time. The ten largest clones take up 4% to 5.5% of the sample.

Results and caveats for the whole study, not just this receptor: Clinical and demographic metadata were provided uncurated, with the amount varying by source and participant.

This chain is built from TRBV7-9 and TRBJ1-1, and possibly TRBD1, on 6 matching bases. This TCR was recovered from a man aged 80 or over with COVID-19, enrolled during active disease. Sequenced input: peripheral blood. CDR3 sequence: CASSLLGQRNTEAFF. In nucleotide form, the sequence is TGTGCCAGCAGCTTACTTGGACAGAGGAACACTGAAGCTTTCTTT.